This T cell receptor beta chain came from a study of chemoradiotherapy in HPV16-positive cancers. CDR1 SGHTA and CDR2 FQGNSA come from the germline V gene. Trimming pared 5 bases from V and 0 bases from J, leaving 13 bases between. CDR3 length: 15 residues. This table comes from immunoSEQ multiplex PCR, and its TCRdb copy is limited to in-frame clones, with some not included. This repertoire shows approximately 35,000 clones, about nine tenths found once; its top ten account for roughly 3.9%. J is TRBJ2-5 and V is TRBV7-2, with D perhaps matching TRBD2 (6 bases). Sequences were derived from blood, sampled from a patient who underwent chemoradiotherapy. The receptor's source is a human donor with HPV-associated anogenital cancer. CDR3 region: CASSRGLSYQETQYF. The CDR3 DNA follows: TGTGCCAGCAGCCGGGGACTTTCGTACCAAGAGACCCAGTACTTC.